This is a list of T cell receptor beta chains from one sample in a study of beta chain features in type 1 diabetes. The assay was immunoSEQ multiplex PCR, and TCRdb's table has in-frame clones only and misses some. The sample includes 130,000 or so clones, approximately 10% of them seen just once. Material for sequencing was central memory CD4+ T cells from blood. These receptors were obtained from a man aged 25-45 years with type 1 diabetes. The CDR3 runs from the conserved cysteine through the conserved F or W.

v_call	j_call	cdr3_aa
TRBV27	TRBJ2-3	CASTGLGTDTQYF
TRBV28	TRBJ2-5	CASSGVVAGQETQYF
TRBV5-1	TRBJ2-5	CASSSTSGGQETQYF
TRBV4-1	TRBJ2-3	CASSPTGGGGYTDTQYF
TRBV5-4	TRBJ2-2	CASSLGGGGAVGELFF
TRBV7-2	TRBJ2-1	CASSLGNYGGGYNEQFF
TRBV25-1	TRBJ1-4	CASSPRDGLNEKLFF
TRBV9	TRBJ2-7	CASSVGPGNYEQYF
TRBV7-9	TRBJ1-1	CASNRGMNTEAFF
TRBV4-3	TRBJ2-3	CASSPVPWEAQIRQYF
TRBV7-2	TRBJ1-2	CASSFSGTGGFGYTF
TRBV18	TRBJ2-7	CASSPDSHYEQYF
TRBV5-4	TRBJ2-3	CASSSRGANTDTQYF
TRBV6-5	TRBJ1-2	CASSKWDRTNGYTF
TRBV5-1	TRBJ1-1	CASSLGLDGEAFF
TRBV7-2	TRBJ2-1	CASSFPDRANEQFF
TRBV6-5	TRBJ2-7	CASSRTASSYEQYF
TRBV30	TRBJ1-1	CAWSVAQGLTEAFF
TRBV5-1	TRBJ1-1	CASSLVGAGTEAFF
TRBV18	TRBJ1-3	CASSQGANGNTIYF
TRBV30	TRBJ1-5	CAWSPRGGMPQHF
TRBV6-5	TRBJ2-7	CASRTGAYEQYF
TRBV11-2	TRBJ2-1	CASSLAGGVEQFF
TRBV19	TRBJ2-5	CASSTNGLAGGHQETQYF
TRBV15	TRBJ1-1	CATSRVGAANTEAFF
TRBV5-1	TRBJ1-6	CASSLAQDSPLHF
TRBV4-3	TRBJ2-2	CASSQGQLNTGELFF
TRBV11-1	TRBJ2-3	CASSLAGGNTQYF
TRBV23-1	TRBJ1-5	CASSHGQGDDDQPQHF
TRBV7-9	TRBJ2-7	CASSGQGYEQYF
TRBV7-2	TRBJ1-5	CASSGQGSNQPQHF
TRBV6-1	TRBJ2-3	CASSPGQGADTQYF